This TCR beta chain appears in the sequencing data of a study of cytomegalovirus exposure and HLA in healthy donors. Whole-study findings and limits: Later analysis demonstrated an association between a missense DCLRE1C variant and TCR beta V- and J-gene trimming. Earlier findings revealed that most TCR beta V segments proved productive either about 90% or about 30% of the time.

The PCR used 60 Vbeta and 13 Jbeta primers. Per the original data handling: Later work found 65 million to 85 million unique TCR beta chains, with 9 million to 13 million shared. Sequenced by immunoSEQ multiplex PCR; TCRdb stores in-frame clones only, minus some. Clone size and the V and J calls come from that table; the DNA yielded D and trimming. This sample has some 98,000 clones, with roughly 79% found just once. Concerning this clone itself: Its antigen remains unknown.

The source of this sequence is a man aged 35 to 55 in good health and CMV-seronegative. Sequencing used PBMCs.

CDR3 DNA sequence: TGTGCCAGCAGTGACAGCTTCTACAATGAGCAGTTCTTC. This encodes CASSDSFYNEQFF. This chain connects TRBV6-4 to TRBJ2-1, with D unresolved. The length of the CDR3 is 13 residues. The germline gives CDR1 MRHNA, CDR2 SNTAGT. V lost 2 bases and J 3 bases, leaving 5 bases between the germline ends.